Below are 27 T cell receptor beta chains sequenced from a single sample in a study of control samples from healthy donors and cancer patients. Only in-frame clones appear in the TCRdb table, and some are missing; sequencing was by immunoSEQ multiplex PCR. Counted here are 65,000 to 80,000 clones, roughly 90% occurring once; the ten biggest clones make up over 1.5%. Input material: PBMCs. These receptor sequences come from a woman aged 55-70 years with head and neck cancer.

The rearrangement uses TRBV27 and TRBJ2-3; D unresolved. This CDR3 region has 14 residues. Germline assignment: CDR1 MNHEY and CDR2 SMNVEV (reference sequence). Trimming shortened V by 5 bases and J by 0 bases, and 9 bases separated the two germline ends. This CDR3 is CASSRAASTDTQYF. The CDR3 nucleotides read TGTGCCAGCAGTCGTGCGGCTAGCACAGATACGCAGTATTTT.

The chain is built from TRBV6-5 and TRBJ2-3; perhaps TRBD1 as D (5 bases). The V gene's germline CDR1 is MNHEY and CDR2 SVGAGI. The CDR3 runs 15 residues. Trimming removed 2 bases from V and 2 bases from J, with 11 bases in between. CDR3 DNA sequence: TGTGCCAGCAGTTACCGTCAGGGCAACACAGATACGCAGTATTTT. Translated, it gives CASSYRQGNTDTQYF.

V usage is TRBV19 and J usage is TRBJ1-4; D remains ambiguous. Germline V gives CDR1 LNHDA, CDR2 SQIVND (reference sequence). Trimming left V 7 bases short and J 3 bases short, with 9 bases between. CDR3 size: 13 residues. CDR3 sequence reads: CASKDRPNEKLFF. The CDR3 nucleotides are TGTGCCAGTAAGGACCGCCCTAATGAAAAACTGTTTTTT.

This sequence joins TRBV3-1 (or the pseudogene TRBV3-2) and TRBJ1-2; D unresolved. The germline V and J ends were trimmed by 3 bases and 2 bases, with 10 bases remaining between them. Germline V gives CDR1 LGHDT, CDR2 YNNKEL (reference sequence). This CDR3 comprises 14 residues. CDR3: CASSHLDWNYGYTF. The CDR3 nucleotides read TGTGCCAGCAGCCACTTAGACTGGAACTATGGCTACACCTTC.

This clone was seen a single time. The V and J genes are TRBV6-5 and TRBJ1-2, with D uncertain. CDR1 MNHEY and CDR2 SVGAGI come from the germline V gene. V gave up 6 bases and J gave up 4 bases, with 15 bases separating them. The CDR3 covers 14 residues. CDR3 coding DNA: TGTGCCAGCAGCCCCGGTGGGATCGGCTATGGCTACACCTTC. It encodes CASSPGGIGYGYTF.

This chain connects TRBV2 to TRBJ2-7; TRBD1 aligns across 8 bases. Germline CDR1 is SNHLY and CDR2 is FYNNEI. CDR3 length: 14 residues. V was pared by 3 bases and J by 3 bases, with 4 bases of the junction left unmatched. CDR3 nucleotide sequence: TGTGCCAGCAGTGACTGGACAGGGAGCTACGAGCAGTACTTC. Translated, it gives CASSDWTGSYEQYF.

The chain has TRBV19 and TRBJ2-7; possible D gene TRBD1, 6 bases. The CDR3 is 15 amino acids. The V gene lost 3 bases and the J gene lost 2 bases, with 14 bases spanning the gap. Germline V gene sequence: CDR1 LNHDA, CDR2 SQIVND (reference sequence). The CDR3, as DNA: TGTGCCAGTAGTATCGGCCCGACAGGTGCCTACGAGCAGTACTTC. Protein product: CASSIGPTGAYEQYF.

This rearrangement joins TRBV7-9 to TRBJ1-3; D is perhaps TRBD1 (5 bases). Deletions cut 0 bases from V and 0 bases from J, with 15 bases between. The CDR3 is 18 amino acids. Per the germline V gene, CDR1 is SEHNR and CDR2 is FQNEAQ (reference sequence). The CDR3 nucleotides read TGTGCCAGCAGCTTAGCCCGGGACCGCTACGCCTCTGGAAACACCATATATTTT. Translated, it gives CASSLARDRYASGNTIYF.

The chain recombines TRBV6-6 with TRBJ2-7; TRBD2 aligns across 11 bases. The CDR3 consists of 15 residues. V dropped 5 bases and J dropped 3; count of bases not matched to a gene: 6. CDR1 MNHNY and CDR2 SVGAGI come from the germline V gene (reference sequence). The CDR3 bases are TGTGCCAGCAGTGAGCCGGGACTAGCGGTCTACGAGCAGTACTTC. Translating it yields CASSEPGLAVYEQYF.

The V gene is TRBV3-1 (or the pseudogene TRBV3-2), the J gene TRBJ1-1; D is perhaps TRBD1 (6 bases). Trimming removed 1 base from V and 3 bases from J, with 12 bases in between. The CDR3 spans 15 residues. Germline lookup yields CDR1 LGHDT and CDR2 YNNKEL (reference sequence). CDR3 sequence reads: CASSQGGGSYTEAFF. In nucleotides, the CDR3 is TGTGCCAGCAGCCAAGGCGGGGGCTCGTACACTGAAGCTTTCTTT.

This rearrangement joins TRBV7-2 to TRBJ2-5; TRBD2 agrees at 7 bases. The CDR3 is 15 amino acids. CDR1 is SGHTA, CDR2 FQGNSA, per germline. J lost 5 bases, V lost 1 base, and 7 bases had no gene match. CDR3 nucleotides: TGTGCCAGCAGCTTAGAGCGGGGCCCGAGGGAGACCCAGTACTTC. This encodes CASSLERGPRETQYF.

As DNA, the CDR3 is TGTGCCAGTACCGGGAGGGGAAATGAAAAACTGTTTTTT. Protein product: CASTGRGNEKLFF. V usage is TRBV19 and J usage is TRBJ1-4; D is possibly TRBD1 (5 bases). Germline V gene sequence: CDR1 LNHDA, CDR2 SQIVND (reference sequence). The CDR3 sequence is 13 residues long. Trimming pared 7 bases from V and 5 bases from J, leaving 11 bases between.

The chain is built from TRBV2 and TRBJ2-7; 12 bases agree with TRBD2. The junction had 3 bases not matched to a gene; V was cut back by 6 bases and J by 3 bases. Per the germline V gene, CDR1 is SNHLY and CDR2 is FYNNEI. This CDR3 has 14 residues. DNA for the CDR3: TGTGCCAGCAGAGGACTAGCGGGACTCTACGAGCAGTACTTC. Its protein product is CASRGLAGLYEQYF.

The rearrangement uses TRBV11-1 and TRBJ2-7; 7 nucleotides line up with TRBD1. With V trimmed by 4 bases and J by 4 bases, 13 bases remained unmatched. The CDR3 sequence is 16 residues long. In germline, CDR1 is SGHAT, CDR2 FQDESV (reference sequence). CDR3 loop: CASSSRQGAGVYEQYF. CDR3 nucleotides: TGTGCCAGCAGCTCCCGACAGGGCGCGGGTGTATACGAGCAGTACTTC.

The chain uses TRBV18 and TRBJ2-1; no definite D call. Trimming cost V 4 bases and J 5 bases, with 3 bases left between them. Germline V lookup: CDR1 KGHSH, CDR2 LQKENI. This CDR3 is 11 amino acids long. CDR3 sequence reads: CASSLDNEQFF. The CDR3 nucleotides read TGTGCCAGCTCACTAGACAATGAGCAGTTCTTC.

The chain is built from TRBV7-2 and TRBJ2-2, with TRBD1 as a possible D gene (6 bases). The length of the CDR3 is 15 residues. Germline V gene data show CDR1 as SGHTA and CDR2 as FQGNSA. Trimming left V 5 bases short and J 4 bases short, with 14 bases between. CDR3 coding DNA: TGTGCCAGCAGCCGCAGGGGCGGTGGCACCGGGGAGCTGTTTTTT. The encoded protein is CASSRRGGGTGELFF.

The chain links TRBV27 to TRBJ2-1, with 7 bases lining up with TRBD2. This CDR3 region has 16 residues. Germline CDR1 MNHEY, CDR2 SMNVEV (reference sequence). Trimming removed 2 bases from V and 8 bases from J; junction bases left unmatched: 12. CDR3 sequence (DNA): TGTGCCAGCAGTTTACCCTCTAGCGGACTAAGGGATGAGCAGTTCTTC. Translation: CASSLPSSGLRDEQFF.

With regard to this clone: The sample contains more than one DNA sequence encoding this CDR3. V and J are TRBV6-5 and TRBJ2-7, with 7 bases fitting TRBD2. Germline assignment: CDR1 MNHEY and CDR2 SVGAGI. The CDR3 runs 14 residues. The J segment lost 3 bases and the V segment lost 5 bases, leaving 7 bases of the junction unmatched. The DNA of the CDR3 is TGTGCCAGCAGTCCGACTGGGGGGGGCTACGAGCAGTACTTC. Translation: CASSPTGGGYEQYF.

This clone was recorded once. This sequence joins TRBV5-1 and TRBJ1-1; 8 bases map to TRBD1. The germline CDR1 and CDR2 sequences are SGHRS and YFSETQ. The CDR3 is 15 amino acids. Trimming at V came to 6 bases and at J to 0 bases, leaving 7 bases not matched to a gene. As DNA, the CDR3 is TGCGCCAGCAACCTACAGGGGGAAATGAACACTGAAGCTTTCTTT. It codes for CASNLQGEMNTEAFF.

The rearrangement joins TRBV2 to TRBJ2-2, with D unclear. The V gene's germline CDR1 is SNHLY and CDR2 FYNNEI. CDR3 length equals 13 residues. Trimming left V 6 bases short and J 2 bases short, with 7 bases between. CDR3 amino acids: CASRGPNTGELFF. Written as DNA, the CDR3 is TGTGCCAGCAGAGGACCCAACACCGGGGAGCTGTTTTTT.

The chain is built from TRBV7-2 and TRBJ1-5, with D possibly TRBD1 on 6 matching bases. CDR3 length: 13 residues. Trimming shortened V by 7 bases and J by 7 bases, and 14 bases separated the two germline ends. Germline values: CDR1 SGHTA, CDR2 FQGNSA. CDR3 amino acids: CASKQGPLQPQHF. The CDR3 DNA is TGTGCCAGCAAACAGGGACCTCTCCAGCCCCAGCATTTT.

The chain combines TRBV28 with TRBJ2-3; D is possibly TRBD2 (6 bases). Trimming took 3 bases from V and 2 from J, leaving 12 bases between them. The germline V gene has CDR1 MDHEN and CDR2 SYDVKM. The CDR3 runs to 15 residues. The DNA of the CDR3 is TGTGCCAGCAGTTTGGGCGGGACCCCCACAGATACGCAGTATTTT. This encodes CASSLGGTPTDTQYF. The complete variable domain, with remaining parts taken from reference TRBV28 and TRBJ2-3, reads DVKVTQSSRYLVKRTGEKVFLECVQDMDHENMFWYRQDPGLGLRLIYFSYDVKMKEKGDIPEGYSVSREKKERFSLILESASTNQTSMYLCASSLGGTPTDTQYFGPGTRLTVL.

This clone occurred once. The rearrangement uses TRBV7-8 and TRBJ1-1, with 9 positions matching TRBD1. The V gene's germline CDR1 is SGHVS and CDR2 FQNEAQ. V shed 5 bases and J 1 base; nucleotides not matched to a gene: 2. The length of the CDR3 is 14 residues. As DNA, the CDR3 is TGTGCCAGCAGCCAGACAGGGGGGAACACTGAAGCTTTCTTT. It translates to CASSQTGGNTEAFF. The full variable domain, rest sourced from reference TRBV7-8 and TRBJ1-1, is GAGVSQSPRYKVAKRGQDVALRCDPISGHVSLFWYQQALGQGPEFLTYFQNEAQLDKSGLPSDRFFAERPEGSVSTLKIQRTQQEDSAVYLCASSQTGGNTEAFFGQGTRLTVV.

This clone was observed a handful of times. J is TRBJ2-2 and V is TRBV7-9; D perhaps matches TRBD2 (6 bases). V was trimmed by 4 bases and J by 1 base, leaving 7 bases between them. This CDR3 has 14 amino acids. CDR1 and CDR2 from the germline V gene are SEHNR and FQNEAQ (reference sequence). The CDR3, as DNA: TGTGCCAGCAGCTACGGGGGGAACACCGGGGAGCTGTTTTTT. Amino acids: CASSYGGNTGELFF.

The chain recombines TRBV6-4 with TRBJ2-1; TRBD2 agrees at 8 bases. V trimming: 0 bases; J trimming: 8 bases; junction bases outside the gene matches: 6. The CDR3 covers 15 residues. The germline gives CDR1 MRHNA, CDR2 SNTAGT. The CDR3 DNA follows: TGTGCCAGCAGTGACTCCAGCGGGAGAAGACATGAGCAGTTCTTC. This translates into CASSDSSGRRHEQFF.

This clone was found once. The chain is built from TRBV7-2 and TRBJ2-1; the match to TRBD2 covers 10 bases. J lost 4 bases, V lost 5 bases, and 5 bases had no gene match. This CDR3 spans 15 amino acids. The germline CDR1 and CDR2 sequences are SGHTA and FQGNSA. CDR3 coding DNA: TGTGCCAGCAGCCAGCGGGAGGGCGCATACAATGAGCAGTTCTTC. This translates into CASSQREGAYNEQFF.

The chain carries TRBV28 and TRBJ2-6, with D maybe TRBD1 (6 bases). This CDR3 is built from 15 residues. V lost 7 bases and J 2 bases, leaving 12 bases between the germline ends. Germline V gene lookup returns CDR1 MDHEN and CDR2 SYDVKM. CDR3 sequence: CASTSNRAGANVLTF. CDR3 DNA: TGTGCCAGCACCTCAAACAGGGCTGGGGCCAACGTCCTGACTTTC.